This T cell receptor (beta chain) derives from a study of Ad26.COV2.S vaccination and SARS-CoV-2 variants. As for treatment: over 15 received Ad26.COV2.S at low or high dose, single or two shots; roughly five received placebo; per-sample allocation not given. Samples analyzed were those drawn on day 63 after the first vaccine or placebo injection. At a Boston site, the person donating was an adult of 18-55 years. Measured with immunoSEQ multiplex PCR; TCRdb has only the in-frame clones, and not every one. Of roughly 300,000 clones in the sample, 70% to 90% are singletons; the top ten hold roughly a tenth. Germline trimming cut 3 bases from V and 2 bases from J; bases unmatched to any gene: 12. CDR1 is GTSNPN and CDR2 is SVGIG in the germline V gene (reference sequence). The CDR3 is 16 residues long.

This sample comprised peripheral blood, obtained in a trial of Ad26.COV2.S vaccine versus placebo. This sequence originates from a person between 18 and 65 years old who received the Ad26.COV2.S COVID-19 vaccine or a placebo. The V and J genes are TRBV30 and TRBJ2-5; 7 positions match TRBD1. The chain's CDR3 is CAWRAPGQFLQETQYF. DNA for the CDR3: TGTGCCTGGAGGGCTCCGGGACAGTTCCTACAAGAGACCCAGTACTTC.